This T cell receptor (beta chain) derives from a study of control samples from healthy donors and cancer patients. J gave up 5 bases and V 3 bases, and 5 bases lay outside the gene matches. The CDR3 has 14 amino acids. CDR1 WNHNN and CDR2 SYGVQD come from the germline V gene (reference sequence). Method: immunoSEQ multiplex PCR; TCRdb's copy keeps in-frame clones and lacks some. The profile covers 15,000 to 20,000 clones, with 85% to 90% appearing a single time and about 9% taken by the ten largest. This sequence originates from an older woman with head and neck cancer. V is TRBV10-1 and J is TRBJ2-5, with 8 bases identical to TRBD1. Sequences were obtained from PBMCs. Here the CDR3 DNA reads TGCGCCAGCAGTGAAAGGACAGGGCGGGAGACCCAGTACTTC. Protein: CASSERTGRETQYF.